These 23 T cell receptor beta chains were sequenced from one sample in a study of T cell responses to AZD1222 COVID-19 vaccine. Assay: immunoSEQ multiplex PCR; the TCRdb copy retains only in-frame clones and omits some. The sample shows some 130,000 clones, around 84% of them seen only once. Specimen: peripheral blood, collected on day 0 of AZD1222 vaccination. The receptors come from an adult in good health.

This clone has a single count. This chain connects TRBV14 to TRBJ1-2, with 7 bases fitting TRBD1. The trim removed 0 bases at V and 8 bases at J, leaving 6 bases unmatched. CDR3 length: 14 residues. Germline V gene data show CDR1 as SGHDN and CDR2 as FVKESK. The CDR3 protein is CASSQDDRVGGYTF. The CDR3 DNA sequence: TGTGCCAGCAGCCAAGATGACAGGGTAGGGGGCTACACCTTC.

The V gene is TRBV6-5, the J gene TRBJ1-1, with D perhaps matching TRBD1 (6 bases). There are 14 residues in the CDR3. CDR1 MNHEY and CDR2 SVGAGI come from the germline V gene. Trimming removed 6 bases at V and 4 bases at J, with 15 bases between. The CDR3 protein is CASSARQGSTEAFF. The CDR3 bases are TGTGCCAGCAGCGCCCGTCAGGGGAGCACTGAAGCTTTCTTT.

J is TRBJ2-3 and V is TRBV15; 15 bases match TRBD2. After removal of 1 base from V and 4 bases from J, the junction contained 0 bases not matched to a gene. Germline assignment: CDR1 LNHNV and CDR2 YYDKDF (reference sequence). This CDR3 has 16 amino acids. CDR3 in DNA: TGTGCCACCAGCAGAGGGACTAGCGGGGGGGCAGATACGCAGTATTTT. Translated: CATSRGTSGGADTQYF.

V usage is TRBV9 and J usage is TRBJ1-5; D unclear. V lost 0 bases and J lost 7, with 14 bases in between. Germline assignment: CDR1 SGDLS and CDR2 YYNGEE. The CDR3 consists of 15 residues. CDR3 region: CASSVGGQVWQPQHF. Written as DNA, the CDR3 is TGTGCCAGCAGCGTAGGTGGGCAGGTCTGGCAGCCCCAGCATTTT.

The gene calls are TRBV27 and TRBJ1-2; D is undetermined. Trimming took 4 bases from V and 8 from J, leaving 8 bases between them. The CDR3 has 11 amino acids. Germline lookup yields CDR1 MNHEY and CDR2 SMNVEV (reference sequence). The CDR3 loop reads CASSSSQGYTF. In DNA, the CDR3 is TGTGCCAGCAGTTCCTCACAAGGCTACACCTTC.

The CDR3 sequence: CASSLAGTQNTEAFF. The DNA of the CDR3 is TGTGCCAGCAGCTTAGCCGGGACTCAGAACACTGAAGCTTTCTTT. The rearrangement joins TRBV7-8 to TRBJ1-1; perhaps TRBD1 as D (5 bases). CDR3 size: 15 residues. V was pared by 0 bases and J by 1 base, with 9 bases between. Germline V lookup: CDR1 SGHVS, CDR2 FQNEAQ.

The chain has TRBV6-5 and TRBJ1-2, with a tentative D call TRBD1 (5 bases). From germline, CDR1 is MNHEY and CDR2 SVGAGI. This CDR3 is 15 amino acids long. Trimming took 5 bases from V and 4 from J, leaving 17 bases between them. The CDR3 spells CASSPIPGTSYGYTF. CDR3 sequence (DNA): TGTGCCAGCAGTCCCATCCCAGGGACCAGCTATGGCTACACCTTC.

The genes are TRBV20-1 and TRBJ2-7; possible D gene TRBD1, 5 bases. From germline, CDR1 is DFQATT and CDR2 SNEGSKA (reference sequence). The CDR3 totals 11 residues. V was trimmed by 6 bases and J by 3 bases, leaving 9 bases between them. The CDR3, as DNA: TGCAGTGCCACAGGACGCTACGAGCAGTACTTC. Encoded protein: CSATGRYEQYF.

This clone was counted a few times. V usage is TRBV18 and J usage is TRBJ2-7; tentatively, D is TRBD1 or TRBD2 (6 bases each). V lost 3 bases and J 6 bases, leaving 15 bases between the germline ends. CDR1 is KGHSH and CDR2 is LQKENI in the germline V gene. The CDR3 is made up of 14 amino acids. CDR3 in DNA: TGTGCCAGCTCACCCGGGGGCGGGGCGCCCGAGCAGTACTTC. Protein: CASSPGGGAPEQYF.

The rearrangement uses TRBV9 and TRBJ1-1, with a possible D match to TRBD1 (6 bases). In germline, CDR1 is SGDLS, CDR2 YYNGEE. The CDR3 is 14 residues long. Trimming left V 4 bases short and J 7 bases short, with 17 bases between. The CDR3 nucleotides read TGTGCCAGCAGCCCCCTGAACAGGGCCCATGAAGCTTTCTTT. As protein: CASSPLNRAHEAFF.

The V gene is TRBV19, the J gene TRBJ2-6; a weak D match, TRBD1 (6 bases). The germline CDR1 and CDR2 sequences are LNHDA and SQIVND (reference sequence). V was trimmed by 6 bases and J by 3 bases, leaving 15 bases between them. The CDR3 loop spans 16 amino acids. CDR3: CASSQPPGVGANVLTF. As DNA, the CDR3 is TGTGCCAGTAGCCAACCACCAGGGGTTGGGGCCAACGTCCTGACTTTC.

The rearrangement links TRBV6-5 to TRBJ1-1; no reliable D call. The germline CDR1 and CDR2 sequences are MNHEY and SVGAGI. V was trimmed by 2 bases and J by 1 base, leaving 8 bases between them. The CDR3 consists of 14 residues. The CDR3 sequence: CASSYVSRNTEAFF. CDR3 sequence (DNA): TGTGCCAGCAGTTACGTTTCTCGGAACACTGAAGCTTTCTTT.

The V and J genes are TRBV4-3 and TRBJ1-5; no reliable D call. V was shortened by 0 bases and J by 6 bases, with 9 bases between the two germline ends. The CDR3 runs 14 residues. The germline V gene encodes CDR1 LGHNA and CDR2 YSLEER. The CDR3 DNA is TGCGCCAGCAGCCAAGAAATATCGGGTCAGCCCCAGCATTTT. It translates to CASSQEISGQPQHF.

This clone was recorded once. This chain links TRBV4-1 with TRBJ1-5; no clear D. The CDR3 sequence is 15 residues long. V was cut by 4 bases and J by 7 bases, with 17 bases left in between. Germline-derived CDR1 and CDR2 are MGHRA and YSYEKL. The CDR3 nucleotides are TGCGCCAGCAGCCCGAAATTTATCAAGGGCCAGCCCCAGCATTTT. This translates into CASSPKFIKGQPQHF.

The gene calls are TRBV7-2 and TRBJ1-3; D may be TRBD1 (6 bases). Between the trimmed V and J ends, which lost 5 bases and 3 bases, there was a span of 17 bases. The CDR3 contains 16 residues. Germline V gene lookup returns CDR1 SGHTA and CDR2 FQGNSA. This CDR3 reads CASSQRGAGNGNTIYF. The CDR3 DNA is TGTGCCAGCAGCCAAAGGGGGGCAGGGAATGGAAACACCATATATTTT. The full variable domain, with the rest looked up from reference TRBV7-2 and TRBJ1-3, is GAGVSQSPSNKVTEKGKDVELRCDPISGHTALYWYRQSLGQGLEFLIYFQGNSAPDKSGLPSDRFSAERTGGSVSTLTIQRTQQEDSAVYLCASSQRGAGNGNTIYFGEGSWLTVV.

The gene calls are TRBV24-1 and TRBJ1-2; 7 positions match TRBD1. The V segment lost 9 bases and the J segment 3 bases; nucleotides outside the gene matches: 6. Germline V lookup: CDR1 KGHDR, CDR2 SFDVKD. The CDR3 sequence is 13 residues long. CDR3 in DNA: TGTGCCACCGGAGGACAGGAGGACTATGGCTACACCTTC. This codes for CATGGQEDYGYTF.

The chain carries TRBV6-5 and TRBJ2-4; D is possibly TRBD1 (6 bases). The CDR3 extends over 15 amino acids. The ends were cut back, 2 bases at V and 7 bases at J, with 15 bases in the middle. Germline-derived CDR1 and CDR2 are MNHEY and SVGAGI. The CDR3 DNA sequence: TGTGCCAGCAGTTACGGGGGTTCAGGGGTCAACATTCAGTACTTC. This encodes CASSYGGSGVNIQYF.

V gene TRBV6-4 combines with J gene TRBJ1-1; D gene uncertain. From germline, CDR1 is MRHNA and CDR2 SNTAGT. The V gene lost 7 bases and the J gene lost 5 bases, with 8 bases spanning the gap. The CDR3 contains 11 residues. Written as DNA, the CDR3 is TGTGCCAGCATAGGACGGACTGAAGCTTTCTTT. It yields the protein CASIGRTEAFF.

This chain joins TRBV11-2 and TRBJ1-6; D is ambiguous. Trimming stripped 2 bases from V and 0 bases from J, with 2 bases between. The germline V gene encodes CDR1 SGHAT and CDR2 FQNNGV. This CDR3 spans 14 amino acids. The DNA of the CDR3 is TGTGCCAGCAGCTTATACTCCTATAATTCACCCCTCCACTTT. Translation gives CASSLYSYNSPLHF.

The rearrangement links TRBV4-3 to TRBJ1-5, with 7 bases matching TRBD1. J lost 6 bases, V lost 3 bases, and 5 bases had no gene match. CDR1 and CDR2 (germline): LGHNA, YSLEER. This CDR3 comprises 14 residues. CDR3 sequence: CASSHGTDGQPQHF. CDR3 sequence (DNA): TGCGCCAGCAGCCACGGGACAGACGGTCAGCCCCAGCATTTT.

The rearrangement joins TRBV30 to TRBJ1-4, with D hard to call. The CDR3 has 12 amino acids. V dropped 3 bases and J dropped 4 bases, with 6 bases sitting between them. Looked up from germline, CDR1 is GTSNPN and CDR2 is SVGIG (reference sequence). CDR3 region: CAWRERNEKLFF. The CDR3 bases are TGTGCCTGGAGGGAACGTAATGAAAAACTGTTTTTT.

This clone was seen once. The J gene is TRBJ1-5, the V gene TRBV9; perhaps TRBD1 as D (6 bases). CDR3 length: 14 amino acids. Trimming pared 0 bases from V and 7 bases from J, leaving 11 bases between. Germline CDR1 reads SGDLS; CDR2 reads YYNGEE. The CDR3 nucleotides are TGTGCCAGCAGCGTAGAGGGGGGGAGCCAGCCCCAGCATTTT. Residues: CASSVEGGSQPQHF.

This clone was found once. A junction boundary mismatches the germline segment, possibly from a read error. The chain couples TRBV7-7 to TRBJ2-1; 8 nucleotides align to TRBD2. This CDR3 is built from 13 residues. Germline lookup yields CDR1 SSHAT and CDR2 FNYEAQ (reference sequence). CDR3 amino acids: CASSPGLAGEQFF. The CDR3 bases are TGTGCTAGCAGCCCGGGGCTAGCGGGCGAGCAGTTCTTC.